The sequence of this TCR beta chain was determined in a study of blood T cell repertoires in COVID-19. Across the study: Material from acute and convalescent COVID-19 was sourced from the United States, Italy and Spain. The cDNA or gDNA used as material had been derived from T cells, B-cell-depleted T cells, or PBMCs.

The data were produced by immunoSEQ multiplex PCR, yet TCRdb's version contains in-frame clones alone and is incomplete. Among over 85,000 clones, roughly four fifths were seen once, and the ten largest hold 15% to 20%. Sequenced material: peripheral blood. This clonotype originated in a woman aged 60-75 years with acute or convalescent COVID-19.

The CDR3 DNA reads as TGTGCCAGCTCAAGCCGGGGAACCATATATTTT. Protein: CASSSRGTIYF. This sequence joins TRBV18 and TRBJ1-3; D is ambiguous. V shed 5 bases and J shed 10 bases, with 9 bases lying between them. Germline V gene data show CDR1 as KGHSH and CDR2 as LQKENI. The CDR3 loop spans 11 amino acids. Looking up the rest from reference TRBV18 and TRBJ1-3 gives the full variable domain: NAGVMQNPRHLVRRRGQEARLRCSPMKGHSHVYWYRQLPEEGLKFMVYLQKENIIDESGMPKERFSAEFPKEGPSILRIQQVVRGDSAAYFCASSSRGTIYFGEGSWLTVV.